What follows are 18 T cell receptor beta chains derived from one specimen sequenced in a study of CD8+ T cells in alopecia areata. cDNA prepared by RNA extraction and subsequent reverse transcription served as the template for sequencing. Sequencing was performed with immunoSEQ multiplex PCR; in TCRdb, only in-frame clones are kept and a portion is missing. In the table there are approximately 280,000 clones, more than 45% of which are singletons. Documented treatment: oral pan-JAK inhibitor, 5-10 mg twice daily. Sequencing was performed on CD4+ T cells sorted from blood, taken at week 24, from a patient treated with tofacitinib. The origin of the receptors is a human donor with alopecia areata.

This clone has just a few counts. The chain combines TRBV30 with TRBJ1-1, with TRBD1 identical over 8 bases. V lost 1 base, J lost 0 bases, and 10 bases stayed unmatched. The CDR3 sequence is 17 residues long. Germline-derived CDR1 and CDR2 are GTSNPN and SVGIG (reference sequence). The CDR3 DNA follows: TGTGCCTGGAGTGCGATTGGACAGGGAACAATGAACACTGAAGCTTTCTTT. This sequence encodes CAWSAIGQGTMNTEAFF.

This clone turned up a few times. The gene calls are TRBV30 and TRBJ2-3, with a tentative D call TRBD2 (5 bases). The CDR3 has 12 amino acids. Per the germline V gene, CDR1 is GTSNPN and CDR2 is SVGIG (reference sequence). The V end was cut by 5 bases, the J end by 3 bases, with 9 bases between. The DNA for the CDR3 is TGTGCCTGGGCGAGGGCGACAGATACGCAGTATTTT. Its translation: CAWARATDTQYF.

This clone has just a few counts. The rearrangement joins TRBV28 to TRBJ2-6, with 9 bases fitting TRBD1. The germline V gene has CDR1 MDHEN and CDR2 SYDVKM. Unmatched junction bases numbered 5, after V lost 8 bases and J lost 0 bases. The CDR3 sequence is 16 residues long. The CDR3 loop reads CASRDRDYSGANVLTF. CDR3 bases: TGTGCCAGCCGGGACAGGGATTACTCTGGGGCCAACGTCCTGACTTTC.

J is TRBJ1-6 and V is TRBV29-1, with a possible D match to TRBD1 (5 bases). The CDR3 consists of 12 residues. CDR1 is SQVTM and CDR2 is ANQGSEA in the germline V gene. The V gene lost 6 bases and the J gene lost 6 bases, with 9 bases spanning the gap. The CDR3 nucleotides are TGCAGCGTAGCGGGGGTTAATTCACCCCTCCACTTT. It translates to CSVAGVNSPLHF.

This clone was found a few times. The chain links TRBV29-1 to TRBJ2-3, with a tentative D call TRBD1 (6 bases). This CDR3 contains 13 residues. Germline V lookup: CDR1 SQVTM, CDR2 ANQGSEA. V was clipped by 6 bases and J by 2 bases, with 12 bases between them. The chain's CDR3 is CSVLTGYTDTQYF. The CDR3 DNA reads TGCAGCGTCCTCACAGGGTACACAGATACGCAGTATTTT.

The chain uses TRBV29-1 and TRBJ2-7; 8 nucleotides align to TRBD1. V was clipped by 6 bases and J by 7 bases; unmatched bases: 23. Germline V gene lookup returns CDR1 SQVTM and CDR2 ANQGSEA. The CDR3 has 17 residues. CDR3 amino acids: CSVTRSGTGRSVREQYF. DNA of the CDR3: TGCAGCGTGACGAGATCCGGGACAGGCCGTAGCGTGAGGGAGCAGTACTTC.

This chain joins TRBV5-1 and TRBJ1-1; no clear D. Looked up from germline, CDR1 is SGHRS and CDR2 is YFSETQ. The CDR3 spans 12 residues. V lost 0 bases, J lost 9 bases, and 9 bases lay in between. As DNA, the CDR3 is TGCGCCAGCAGCTTGGAAAGTACTCAAGCTTTCTTT. Its translation is CASSLESTQAFF.

The chain links TRBV4-1 to TRBJ2-1; D gene uncertain. Germline V lookup: CDR1 MGHRA, CDR2 YSYEKL. This CDR3 contains 16 residues. V lost 2 bases, J lost 4 bases, and 15 bases lay in between. The DNA of the CDR3 is TGCGCCAGCAGCCAATCATACTTGACGTTATACAATGAGCAGTTCTTC. It encodes CASSQSYLTLYNEQFF.

This chain joins TRBV5-1 and TRBJ2-1; 8 nucleotides match TRBD2. CDR3 length equals 15 residues. Germline V gene data show CDR1 as SGHRS and CDR2 as YFSETQ. Losses at the gene ends were 4 bases for V and 5 bases for J; bases not matched to a gene: 8. The CDR3 spells CASSTAGGPNNEQFF. The CDR3 DNA follows: TGCGCCAGCAGCACCGCGGGGGGACCTAACAATGAGCAGTTCTTC.

This clone turned up a few times. V and J are TRBV18 and TRBJ1-1; unclear D gene. Trimming shortened V by 3 bases and J by 0 bases, and 5 bases separated the two germline ends. Germline values: CDR1 KGHSH, CDR2 LQKENI. The CDR3 extends over 13 amino acids. CDR3 bases: TGTGCCAGCTCACCCGAGATGAACACTGAAGCTTTCTTT. This codes for CASSPEMNTEAFF. The full variable domain, in which reference TRBV18 and TRBJ1-1 provide the parts outside the CDR3, is NAGVMQNPRHLVRRRGQEARLRCSPMKGHSHVYWYRQLPEEGLKFMVYLQKENIIDESGMPKERFSAEFPKEGPSILRIQQVVRGDSAAYFCASSPEMNTEAFFGQGTRLTVV.

This clone has just a few counts. The chain recombines TRBV25-1 with TRBJ1-2, with TRBD1 matching 10 bases. Per germline, CDR1 MGHDK and CDR2 SYGVNS. This CDR3 region has 15 residues. The V gene end was trimmed by 3 bases and the J gene end by 4 bases; junction bases not matched to a gene: 5. In DNA form, the CDR3 reads TGTGCCAGCAGTGACTTCGGGACAGGGGTCTATGGCTACACCTTC. It encodes CASSDFGTGVYGYTF.

CDR3 DNA: TGCAGTGCTCTGGGGGTAGGCGGCTACACCTTC. Amino acid sequence: CSALGVGGYTF. The chain links TRBV20-1 to TRBJ1-2; a weak D match, TRBD1 (5 bases). The CDR3 spans 11 residues. The germline V gene has CDR1 DFQATT and CDR2 SNEGSKA (reference sequence). V lost 5 bases, J lost 8 bases, and 12 bases lay in between.

CDR3 protein: CATSRGGRVEQYF. The DNA of the CDR3 is TGTGCCACCAGCAGAGGGGGGCGGGTCGAGCAGTACTTC. This sequence joins TRBV15 and TRBJ2-7, with D possibly being TRBD1 (6 bases). V was cut by 1 base and J by 6 bases, with 10 bases left in between. Germline V gives CDR1 LNHNV, CDR2 YYDKDF (reference sequence). The CDR3 runs 13 residues.

This clone was seen only a few times. The chain recombines TRBV7-9 with TRBJ1-6, with D unclear. CDR1 SEHNR and CDR2 FQNEAQ come from the germline V gene (reference sequence). The CDR3 length is 14 residues. With 5 bases removed from V and 9 bases from J, the gap between germline ends came to 14 bases. CDR3 DNA sequence: TGTGCCAGCAGCCCGAACAGTGGGGTTTCACCCCTCCACTTT. Its protein is CASSPNSGVSPLHF.

There are a few counts of this clone. This rearrangement joins TRBV2 to TRBJ1-2; TRBD1 might be the D (6 bases). This CDR3 has 15 amino acids. Trimming shortened V by 7 bases and J by 5 bases, and 20 bases separated the two germline ends. CDR1 and CDR2 from the germline V gene are SNHLY and FYNNEI. The CDR3 region is CASINWADRGYGYTF. Here the CDR3 DNA reads TGTGCCAGCATTAATTGGGCGGACAGAGGATATGGCTACACCTTC.

V and J are TRBV30 and TRBJ1-2; D is unresolved. Germline loops: CDR1 GTSNPN, CDR2 SVGIG (reference sequence). The CDR3 runs 13 residues. V shed 4 bases and J shed 5 bases, with 14 bases lying between them. The CDR3 sequence: CAWKLEASYGYTF. The CDR3 bases are TGTGCCTGGAAATTGGAGGCTTCTTATGGCTACACCTTC.

This clone was seen more than once but under ten times. The chain carries TRBV7-9 and TRBJ2-7, with D perhaps TRBD1 (5 bases). Germline lookup yields CDR1 SEHNR and CDR2 FQNEAQ (reference sequence). Trimming pared 3 bases from V and 5 bases from J, leaving 11 bases between. This CDR3 region has 13 residues. CDR3 residues: CASSFFSGNEQYF. The CDR3 DNA reads as TGTGCCAGCAGCTTCTTCTCAGGGAACGAGCAGTACTTC.

The rearrangement uses TRBV7-3 and TRBJ2-5; 7 nucleotides align to TRBD1. This CDR3 contains 14 residues. V lost 8 bases, J lost 3 bases, and 9 bases stayed unmatched. Germline CDR1 reads SGHTA; CDR2 reads FQGTGA. DNA of the CDR3: TGTGCCAGCGCGACAGGGCCCGTAGAAGAGACCCAGTACTTC. Its translation: CASATGPVEETQYF.